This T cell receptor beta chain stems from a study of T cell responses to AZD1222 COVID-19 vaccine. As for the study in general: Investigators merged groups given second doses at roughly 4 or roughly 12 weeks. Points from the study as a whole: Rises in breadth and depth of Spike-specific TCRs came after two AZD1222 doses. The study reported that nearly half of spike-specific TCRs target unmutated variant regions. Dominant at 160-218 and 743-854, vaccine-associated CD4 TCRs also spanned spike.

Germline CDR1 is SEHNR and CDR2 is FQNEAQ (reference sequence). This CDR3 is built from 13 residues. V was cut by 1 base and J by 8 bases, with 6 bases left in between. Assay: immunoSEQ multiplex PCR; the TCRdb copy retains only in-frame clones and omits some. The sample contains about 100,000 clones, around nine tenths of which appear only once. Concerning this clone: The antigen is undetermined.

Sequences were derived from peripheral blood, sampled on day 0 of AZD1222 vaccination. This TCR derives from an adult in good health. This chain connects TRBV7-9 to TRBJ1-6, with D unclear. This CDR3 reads CASSLDPDSPLHF. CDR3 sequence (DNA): TGTGCCAGCAGCTTAGATCCGGATTCACCCCTCCACTTT.